This T cell receptor (beta chain) was profiled in a study of CD8 T cells in ankylosing spondylitis. TCR beta libraries were made by quantitative 5'-RACE with molecular barcodes. Using its own MiXCR run on the 5' RACE reads, TCRdb lists one record per CDR3 protein. The table shows 100,000 to 150,000 distinct CDR3 sequences, with over 6.5% occurring only once. Worth noting for this clonotype: Its matching antigen is unknown.

Study results and caveats: Significantly higher representation of disease-linked clones was reported for matched ankylosing spondylitis synovial fluid. The study identified a TCR beta motif of under ten highly homologous variants that appeared characteristic of ankylosing spondylitis blood.

This CDR3 has 14 residues. V was clipped by 7 bases and J by 6 bases; unmatched bases: 3. Germline CDR1 reads SNHLY; CDR2 reads FYNNEI. This sequence joins TRBV2 and TRBJ2-3; 14 positions match TRBD2. This TCR was sampled from a male donor with ankylosing spondylitis or in good health (not recorded which). The specimen sequenced was blood, either unsorted or a sorted T cell fraction (not recorded which). CDR3 sequence reads: CASMRTSGRDTQYF. The CDR3 nucleotides read TGTGCCAGCATGCGGACTAGCGGGAGGGATACGCAGTATTTT.